This entry lists 28 T cell receptor beta chains sequenced from one sample in a study of identical twins. MiXCR was run by TCRdb on the 5' RACE reads, yielding one entry per CDR3 protein. This sample carries under 800,000 distinct CDR3 sequences, 21% of them seen once, and the ten largest clones take around 4.5%. This same sample was also part of a study on T cells expressing NK-cell markers.

Sequencing used PBMCs. The receptor source for this set is a young woman in good health.

This chain uses TRBV24-1 with TRBJ2-6, with D unclear. The CDR3 runs to 17 residues. V lost 2 bases, J lost 0 bases, and 10 bases lay in between. CDR1 KGHDR and CDR2 SFDVKD come from the germline V gene. Here the CDR3 reads CATSDSRSYSGANVLTF. CDR3 nucleotides: TGTGCCACCAGTGATTCCAGGTCTTACTCTGGGGCCAACGTCCTGACTTTC.

The rearrangement joins TRBV20-1 to TRBJ2-1; 8 bases line up with TRBD2. The CDR3 has 12 residues. The V gene's germline CDR1 is DFQATT and CDR2 SNEGSKA (reference sequence). The J segment lost 12 bases and the V segment lost 3 bases, leaving 7 bases of the junction unmatched. CDR3: CSARSSGTRQFF. The CDR3 DNA reads TGCAGTGCTAGGAGTAGCGGGACTCGGCAGTTCTTC.

The sample holds many counts of this clonotype. The V call is TRBV29-1, the J call TRBJ2-3, with D tentatively TRBD1 or TRBD2 (6 bases each). CDR3 length equals 15 residues. The germline V gene encodes CDR1 SQVTM and CDR2 ANQGSEA. With 3 bases removed from V and 4 bases from J, the gap between germline ends came to 17 bases. The CDR3 DNA is TGCAGCGTTGATCTGGGGGACGGGGGCCCAGATACGCAGTATTTT. It codes for CSVDLGDGGPDTQYF.

This clonotype occurred a few times. The chain couples TRBV20-1 to TRBJ2-1, with D perhaps assigned TRBD1 or TRBD2 (6 bases each). The length of the CDR3 is 14 residues. The ends were cut back, 6 bases at V and 8 bases at J, with 20 bases in the middle. Germline V gene lookup returns CDR1 DFQATT and CDR2 SNEGSKA (reference sequence). Written as DNA, the CDR3 is TGCAGTGCGAGTCTAAGGGGGACTGGAGATGAGCAGTTCTTC. Residues: CSASLRGTGDEQFF.

The V call is TRBV20-1, the J call TRBJ2-2; 10 bases agree with TRBD2. Germline V lookup: CDR1 DFQATT, CDR2 SNEGSKA (reference sequence). Losses at the gene ends were 1 base for V and 5 bases for J; bases not matched to a gene: 4. CDR3 length equals 15 residues. The CDR3: CSARAVGLATGELFF. Written as DNA, the CDR3 is TGCAGTGCTAGAGCGGTGGGACTAGCGACCGGGGAGCTGTTTTTT.

This clonotype was counted between two and nine times. V and J are TRBV7-8 and TRBJ2-1; a possible D gene is TRBD2 (5 bases). The V end lost 1 base, the J end lost 9 bases, and 19 bases lay between the germline ends. Looked up from germline, CDR1 is SGHVS and CDR2 is FQNEAQ. This CDR3 contains 16 residues. The CDR3 protein is CASSLVLWISATEQFF. Here the CDR3 DNA reads TGTGCCAGCAGCTTAGTCCTCTGGATTAGCGCGACTGAGCAGTTCTTC.

CDR3 protein: CASSQDLAGGANEQFF. The CDR3 DNA reads as TGCGCCAGCAGCCAAGATTTAGCGGGAGGGGCCAATGAGCAGTTCTTC. The rearrangement joins TRBV4-3 to TRBJ2-1; TRBD2 aligns across 11 bases. The germline V gene encodes CDR1 LGHNA and CDR2 YSLEER. The CDR3 is made up of 16 amino acids. Trimming took 0 bases from V and 6 from J; bases not matched to a gene: 4.

The gene calls are TRBV29-1 and TRBJ2-7; 8 bases map to TRBD2. Germline V lookup: CDR1 SQVTM, CDR2 ANQGSEA. CDR3 length: 11 residues. Germline trimming cut 4 bases from V and 5 bases from J; bases unmatched to any gene: 1. DNA of the CDR3: TGCAGCGTTGGGACTAGCCACGAGCAGTACTTC. It specifies CSVGTSHEQYF.

This clonotype turned up a few times. This sequence joins TRBV9 and TRBJ2-2; 10 nucleotides match TRBD2. The germline CDR1 and CDR2 sequences are SGDLS and YYNGEE. V lost 3 bases and J lost 2; bases outside the gene matches: 7. This CDR3 is 17 amino acids long. The CDR3 DNA is TGTGCCAGCAGCGGAGTACTAGCGGGACTTAACACCGGGGAGCTGTTTTTT. Protein: CASSGVLAGLNTGELFF.

In this sample, this clonotype turned up a few times. This rearrangement joins TRBV20-1 to TRBJ2-1; 9 bases are a match to TRBD2. The CDR3 length is 15 residues. V shed 5 bases, J shed 0 bases, and the junction held 5 bases outside the gene matches. The germline V gene has CDR1 DFQATT and CDR2 SNEGSKA (reference sequence). The CDR3 DNA follows: TGCAGTGCTTTTCCGACTAGCGGCTCCTACAATGAGCAGTTCTTC. Its translation is CSAFPTSGSYNEQFF.

This rearrangement joins TRBV6-1 to TRBJ2-3; the match to TRBD2 covers 8 bases. Trimming cost V 5 bases and J 1 base; bases outside gene matches: 8. CDR3 length: 16 residues. Per germline, CDR1 MNHNS and CDR2 SASEGT. CDR3 coding DNA: TGTGCCAGCAGTACCTTAGCGGGAACTCGCACAGATACGCAGTATTTT. Its protein product is CASSTLAGTRTDTQYF.

The chain recombines TRBV12-3 or TRBV12-4 with TRBJ1-4, with D uncertain. The V and J ends lost 2 bases and 8 bases respectively, with 9 bases between them. The CDR3 spans 13 residues. Here the CDR3 DNA reads TGTGCCAGCAGTTTAATGGCGAGGGAAAAACTGTTTTTT. Amino acid sequence: CASSLMAREKLFF.

This clonotype was found many times. The chain is built from TRBV12-3 or TRBV12-4 and TRBJ2-1, with TRBD2 identical over 9 bases. CDR3 length equals 14 residues. J lost 8 bases, V lost 7 bases, and 9 bases had no gene match. The CDR3 spells CASTPGLAFHEQFF. DNA for the CDR3: TGTGCCAGCACTCCGGGACTAGCTTTCCATGAGCAGTTCTTC.

In this sample, this clonotype turned up many times. The chain recombines TRBV19 with TRBJ2-7; D gene ambiguous. The CDR3 runs to 14 residues. CDR1 LNHDA and CDR2 SQIVND come from the germline V gene (reference sequence). V lost 5 bases and J lost 2, with 13 bases in between. CDR3 residues: CASSFAGITYEQYF. The DNA for the CDR3 is TGTGCCAGTAGTTTCGCAGGAATTACCTACGAGCAGTACTTC.

This clonotype was seen more than once but under ten times. The chain is built from TRBV21-1 and TRBJ2-1; TRBD2 is taken as the D call from the table, unchecked against the DNA. TRBV21-1 is labeled a pseudogene. The CDR3 length is 16 residues. The DNA of the CDR3 is TGTGCCAGCAGCAAAGAAGGTAGCGGGAGGGGCAATGAGCAGTTCTTC. Its protein is CASSKEGSGRGNEQFF.

About this clonotype itself: This CDR3 is missing its conserved last phenylalanine or tryptophan, likely due to a read error. The gene calls are TRBV18 and TRBJ2-2; D unclear. The V gene's germline CDR1 is KGHSH and CDR2 LQKENI. V gave up 7 bases and J gave up 0 bases, with 9 bases separating them. The CDR3 has 14 amino acids. This CDR3 is CASCEYANTGELFC. The CDR3 region has the DNA TGTGCCAGCTGCGAGTACGCGAACACCGGGGAGCTGTTTTGT.

This clonotype occurred many times. V is TRBV12-3 or TRBV12-4 and J is TRBJ2-6, with 7 positions matching TRBD1. The CDR3 sequence is 16 residues long. Losses at the gene ends were 4 bases for V and 1 base for J; bases not matched to a gene: 4. The CDR3 DNA is TGTGCCAGCAGTTCCGGGACAGAGTCTGGGGCCAACGTCCTGACTTTC. Translated, it gives CASSSGTESGANVLTF.

This clonotype appeared a few times. CDR3 residues: CSAPLGGSSYEQYF. The CDR3 DNA follows: TGCAGTGCTCCCCTGGGCGGGAGCTCCTACGAGCAGTACTTC. The chain has TRBV20-1 and TRBJ2-7; TRBD2 matches 7 bases. CDR3 length equals 14 residues. Per the germline V gene, CDR1 is DFQATT and CDR2 is SNEGSKA (reference sequence). The V segment lost 5 bases and the J segment 0 bases; nucleotides outside the gene matches: 7.

This clonotype was recorded a few times. The V and J genes are TRBV7-2 and TRBJ2-7, with 10 nucleotides matching TRBD2. Germline-derived CDR1 and CDR2 are SGHTA and FQGNSA. The CDR3 is 13 residues long. Losses at the gene ends were 4 bases for V and 7 bases for J; bases not matched to a gene: 4. CDR3 residues: CASSSQTSGEQYF. CDR3 nucleotides: TGTGCCAGCAGCTCACAGACTAGCGGGGAGCAGTACTTC. Full variable domain (outside the CDR3, taken from reference TRBV7-2 and TRBJ2-7): GAGVSQSPSNKVTEKGKDVELRCDPISGHTALYWYRQSLGQGLEFLIYFQGNSAPDKSGLPSDRFSAERTGGSVSTLTIQRTQQEDSAVYLCASSSQTSGEQYFGPGTRLTVT.

CDR3 residues: CSARTEVAQYF. CDR3 DNA: TGCAGTGCTAGAACGGAAGTGGCGCAGTATTTT. The V call is TRBV20-1, the J call TRBJ2-3; D ambiguous. CDR1 and CDR2 (germline): DFQATT, SNEGSKA (reference sequence). This CDR3 is built from 11 residues. V lost 2 bases and J lost 10, with 10 bases in between.

This clonotype was detected a few times. The rearrangement uses TRBV20-1 and TRBJ2-3; TRBD2 aligns across 10 bases. The CDR3 has 14 amino acids. J gave up 4 bases and V 6 bases, and 7 bases lay outside the gene matches. Germline V gene data show CDR1 as DFQATT and CDR2 as SNEGSKA (reference sequence). The DNA of the CDR3 is TGCAGTGCCATTCTAGCGGGGGCTTCAGATACGCAGTATTTT. As protein: CSAILAGASDTQYF.

The CDR3 sequence is CASSQEVSTLQYF. The CDR3 coding sequence is TGCGCCAGCAGCCAAGAGGTCTCTACGCTGCAGTATTTT. This rearrangement joins TRBV4-3 to TRBJ2-3; D is unclear. Between the trimmed V and J ends, which lost 0 bases and 11 bases, there was a span of 12 bases. This CDR3 is 13 amino acids long. Per germline, CDR1 LGHNA and CDR2 YSLEER.

The chain carries TRBV2 and TRBJ2-7, with 11 bases aligning to TRBD1. The CDR3 loop spans 12 amino acids. Germline V CDR1 and CDR2: SNHLY, FYNNEI. The ends lost 7 bases at V and 7 bases at J; junction bases unmatched: 3. The chain's CDR3 is CASKGQGVEQYF. The DNA for the CDR3 is TGTGCCAGCAAGGGACAGGGGGTTGAGCAGTACTTC.

The chain uses TRBV6-1 and TRBJ2-6; D is perhaps TRBD1 or TRBD2 (5 bases each). CDR1 and CDR2 from the germline V gene are MNHNS and SASEGT. The V and J ends lost 6 bases and 4 bases respectively, with 13 bases between them. The CDR3 is 15 residues long. CDR3 amino acids: CASRKGTAGANVLTF. In DNA form, the CDR3 reads TGTGCCAGCAGGAAAGGGACCGCCGGGGCCAACGTCCTGACTTTC.

This chain connects TRBV30 to TRBJ2-7, with 8 bases aligning to TRBD1. In germline, CDR1 is GTSNPN, CDR2 SVGIG (reference sequence). The CDR3 length is 12 residues. J was trimmed by 3 bases and V by 3 bases; bases with no gene match: 1. The CDR3 region is CAWRDRVYEQYF. As DNA, the CDR3 is TGTGCCTGGAGGGACAGGGTCTACGAGCAGTACTTC. Together with reference TRBV30 and TRBJ2-7, the CDR3 gives the full variable domain: SQTIHQWPATLVQPVGSPLSLECTVEGTSNPNLYWYRQAAGRGLQLLFYSVGIGQISSEVPQNLSASRPQDRQFILSSKKLLLSDSGFYLCAWRDRVYEQYFGPGTRLTVT.

This clonotype appeared many times. The rearrangement uses TRBV20-1 and TRBJ1-2; tentatively, D is TRBD1 (5 bases). The CDR3 has 13 residues. CDR1 is DFQATT and CDR2 is SNEGSKA in the germline V gene (reference sequence). Trimming removed 3 bases from V and 0 bases from J, with 8 bases in between. CDR3 DNA sequence: TGCAGTGCTAGGAGGGACTCTAACTATGGCTACACCTTC. It specifies CSARRDSNYGYTF.

The chain employs TRBV5-5 and TRBJ2-7; D gene uncertain. Germline V gene sequence: CDR1 SGHKS, CDR2 YYEKEE (reference sequence). V lost 4 bases, J lost 2 bases, and 10 bases lay in between. This CDR3 comprises 13 residues. CDR3 coding DNA: TGTGCCAGCAGCCGCCGACTCACCTACGAGCAGTACTTC. It is translated as CASSRRLTYEQYF.

This chain links TRBV5-1 with TRBJ2-7; D is perhaps TRBD1 (6 bases). Germline-derived CDR1 and CDR2 are SGHRS and YFSETQ. V lost 8 bases to trimming and J lost 3 bases, with 18 bases between them. The CDR3 loop spans 14 amino acids. In nucleotides, the CDR3 is TGCGCCAGTAAACGGACAGTTGACTTCTACGAGCAGTACTTC. It specifies CASKRTVDFYEQYF.